This section outlines one T cell receptor (beta chain) sequence together with its context. Its specificity is not known. These data come from a study of OX40 agonist ivuxolimab in advanced cancers. The CDR3 length is 14 residues. Trimming cost V 0 bases and J 6 bases, with 11 bases left between them. CDR1 and CDR2 from the germline V gene are SGHKS and YYEKEE (reference sequence). Study conclusions and caveats: More expanded clones were seen, on average, in CD8+ T cells than in CD4+.

Assay: immunoSEQ multiplex PCR; the TCRdb copy retains only in-frame clones and omits some. Of about 43,000 clones in the sample, less than 85% are singletons; the top ten hold 4% to 5%. The clonotype was recovered from an adult with an advanced solid tumor such as melanoma, head and neck, liver or kidney cancer. The V call is TRBV5-5, the J call TRBJ2-3, with a possible D match to TRBD1 (6 bases). Sequenced material: CD4+ or CD8+ T cells sorted from blood, taken in a trial of the OX40 agonist ivuxolimab. CDR3: CASSLGGGPDTQYF. The DNA for the CDR3 is TGTGCCAGCAGCTTGGGTGGGGGCCCTGATACGCAGTATTTT.